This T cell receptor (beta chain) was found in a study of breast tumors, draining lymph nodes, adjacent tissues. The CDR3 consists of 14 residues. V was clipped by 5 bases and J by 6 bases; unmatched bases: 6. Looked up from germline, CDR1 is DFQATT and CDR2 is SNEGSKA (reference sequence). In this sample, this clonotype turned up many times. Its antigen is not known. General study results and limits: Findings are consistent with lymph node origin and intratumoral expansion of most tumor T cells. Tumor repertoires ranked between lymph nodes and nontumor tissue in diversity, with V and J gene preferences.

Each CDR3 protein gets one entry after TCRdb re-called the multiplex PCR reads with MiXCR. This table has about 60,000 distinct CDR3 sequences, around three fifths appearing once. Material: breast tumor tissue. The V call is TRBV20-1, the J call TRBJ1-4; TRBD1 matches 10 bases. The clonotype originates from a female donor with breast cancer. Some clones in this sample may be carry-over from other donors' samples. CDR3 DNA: TGCAGTGCTCCCCCCGGGACAGGGGATGAAAAACTGTTTTTT. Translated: CSAPPGTGDEKLFF.